The 32 T cell receptor beta chains in this list originate from one sample, sequenced in a study of T cell responses to AZD1222 COVID-19 vaccine. Measured with immunoSEQ multiplex PCR; TCRdb has only the in-frame clones, and not every one. This table has 110,000 or so clones, 91% appearing once. The sequenced sample was peripheral blood, obtained on day 0 of AZD1222 vaccination. These receptors all come from an adult in good health.

The chain links TRBV5-1 to TRBJ2-1, with D tentatively TRBD1 (6 bases). This CDR3 is built from 15 residues. V lost 1 base and J lost 5, with 13 bases in between. Germline CDR1 and CDR2: SGHRS and YFSETQ. CDR3 region: CASSLMDSVNNEQFF. For the CDR3, the DNA is TGCGCCAGCAGCTTGATGGACAGCGTCAACAATGAGCAGTTCTTC.

About this clone: The same CDR3 can be traced to other DNA sequences in this sample. The V and J genes are TRBV11-2 and TRBJ1-2; D gene uncertain. This CDR3 is 12 amino acids long. V lost 0 bases and J lost 8, with 7 bases in between. CDR1 is SGHAT and CDR2 is FQNNGV in the germline V gene. In nucleotides, the CDR3 is TGTGCCAGCAGCTTAGAGACCCGCGGCTACACCTTC. It translates to CASSLETRGYTF.

The rearrangement links TRBV5-6 to TRBJ1-5, with TRBD1 identical over 7 bases. This CDR3 is 14 amino acids long. V was clipped by 0 bases and J by 4 bases; unmatched bases: 1. CDR1 and CDR2 (germline): SGHDT, YYEEEE. The CDR3 DNA reads as TGTGCCAGCAGCTTGGGGACAGGTAATCAGCCCCAGCATTTT. This encodes CASSLGTGNQPQHF.

Turning to this clone: Relative to the germline gene, one junction end is altered; a read error may explain this. The V and J genes are TRBV19 and TRBJ2-7; no firm D call. Germline-derived CDR1 and CDR2 are LNHDA and SQIVND (reference sequence). The CDR3 consists of 14 residues. The DNA of the CDR3 is TGTGCCAGTAGTTTAGACCGAGGATTGGGGGAGCAGTACTTC. The encoded protein is CASSLDRGLGEQYF.

The chain combines TRBV29-1 with TRBJ1-1, with unresolved D. Germline V gene data show CDR1 as SQVTM and CDR2 as ANQGSEA. The CDR3 consists of 11 residues. V was shortened by 2 bases and J by 0 bases, with 1 base between the two germline ends. The DNA for the CDR3 is TGCAGCGTTGAAATGAACACTGAAGCTTTCTTT. This sequence encodes CSVEMNTEAFF.

The V gene is TRBV7-8, the J gene TRBJ1-2, with unresolved D. Germline CDR1 reads SGHVS; CDR2 reads FQNEAQ. The germline V and J ends were trimmed by 1 base and 4 bases, with 19 bases remaining between them. The CDR3 sequence is 17 residues long. CDR3 residues: CASSLGAATYYLYGYTF. The CDR3 region has the DNA TGTGCCAGCAGCTTAGGGGCGGCAACCTACTACCTCTATGGCTACACCTTC.

The genes are TRBV27 and TRBJ1-4, with D unresolved. V was pared by 2 bases and J by 4 bases, with 8 bases between. This CDR3 is 14 amino acids long. In germline, CDR1 is MNHEY, CDR2 SMNVEV (reference sequence). The CDR3 spells CASSLGRHNEKLFF. Written as DNA, the CDR3 is TGTGCCAGCAGTTTAGGGCGGCATAATGAAAAACTGTTTTTT.

The DNA for the CDR3 is TGTGCCAGCAGCGGGACAGGTCTTTATGGAAACACCATATATTTT. This codes for CASSGTGLYGNTIYF. This chain joins TRBV6-5 and TRBJ1-3, with 8 bases that match TRBD1. V was pared by 6 bases and J by 3 bases, with 7 bases of the junction left unmatched. From germline, CDR1 is MNHEY and CDR2 SVGAGI. This CDR3 spans 15 amino acids.

This chain joins TRBV19 and TRBJ1-5, with D hard to call. Germline assignment: CDR1 LNHDA and CDR2 SQIVND (reference sequence). The CDR3 covers 12 residues. The V and J ends lost 7 bases and 3 bases respectively, with 7 bases between them. The CDR3 nucleotides are TGTGCCAGTACTTCATCCAATCAGCCCCAGCATTTT. Its protein is CASTSSNQPQHF.

The rearrangement links TRBV6-6 to TRBJ1-3, with no clear D. V was pared by 6 bases and J by 1 base, with 13 bases between. The V gene's germline CDR1 is MNHNY and CDR2 SVGAGI (reference sequence). This CDR3 has 15 residues. In DNA form, the CDR3 reads TGTGCCAGCAGCCTCACACAGTTATCTGGAAACACCATATATTTT. Translating gives CASSLTQLSGNTIYF.

The chain is built from TRBV3-1 (or the pseudogene TRBV3-2) and TRBJ1-2; 7 nucleotides align to TRBD1. This CDR3 is 14 amino acids long. Germline V gene sequence: CDR1 LGHDT, CDR2 YNNKEL (reference sequence). V gave up 4 bases and J gave up 8 bases; unmatched junction bases: 10. CDR3 protein: CASSLGNRGRGYTF. Here the CDR3 DNA reads TGTGCCAGCAGCCTTGGGAACAGGGGTCGGGGCTACACCTTC.

The chain uses TRBV29-1 and TRBJ1-5; D ambiguous. The germline gives CDR1 SQVTM, CDR2 ANQGSEA. The CDR3 has 13 residues. V was trimmed by 6 bases and J by 4 bases, leaving 13 bases between them. CDR3 nucleotide sequence: TGCAGCGTGGCCCTCAACGCTAATCAGCCCCAGCATTTT. Residues: CSVALNANQPQHF.

The chain couples TRBV27 to TRBJ2-2, with 7 bases matching TRBD2. The CDR3 spans 15 residues. The ends lost 1 base at V and 5 bases at J; junction bases unmatched: 4. Per the germline V gene, CDR1 is MNHEY and CDR2 is SMNVEV (reference sequence). The CDR3 nucleotides read TGTGCCAGCAGTTTATTAGGACTAGGGACCGGGGAGCTGTTTTTT. This translates into CASSLLGLGTGELFF.

The V and J genes are TRBV7-7 and TRBJ2-7; the match to TRBD2 covers 8 bases. This CDR3 contains 14 residues. Germline CDR1 is SSHAT and CDR2 is FNYEAQ (reference sequence). The J segment lost 6 bases and the V segment lost 1 base, leaving 5 bases of the junction unmatched. CDR3 in amino acids: CASSLEGREVEQYF. In nucleotides, the CDR3 is TGTGCCAGCAGCTTAGAGGGGCGGGAGGTCGAGCAGTACTTC.

The chain links TRBV11-1 to TRBJ2-4, with 10 bases aligning to TRBD2. V was clipped by 3 bases and J by 8 bases; unmatched bases: 4. CDR1 and CDR2 from the germline V gene are SGHAT and FQDESV (reference sequence). CDR3 length equals 14 residues. The CDR3 bases are TGTGCCAGCAGCTTGGGGAGCGGGGGGGACATTCAGTACTTC. It encodes CASSLGSGGDIQYF.

V and J are TRBV5-5 and TRBJ1-4; maybe TRBD1 (5 bases). Trimming removed 5 bases at V and 4 bases at J, with 18 bases between. Germline CDR1 is SGHKS and CDR2 is YYEKEE (reference sequence). The CDR3 contains 16 residues. CDR3 DNA sequence: TGTGCCAGCAGTTGGGGACGGGACGGCTATAATGAAAAACTGTTTTTT. Encoded protein: CASSWGRDGYNEKLFF.

This chain joins TRBV30 and TRBJ2-3, with D unresolved. V lost 2 bases and J lost 6, with 6 bases in between. CDR1 and CDR2 (germline): GTSNPN, SVGIG (reference sequence). CDR3 length: 11 amino acids. This chain's CDR3 is CAWSIVDTQYF. CDR3 DNA sequence: TGTGCCTGGAGTATTGTGGATACGCAGTATTTT.

To note about this clone: This specimen includes other DNA sequences encoding the same CDR3. CDR3 residues: CASRSGFPGNEQFF. CDR3 in DNA: TGTGCCAGCAGATCGGGCTTCCCTGGGAATGAGCAGTTCTTC. The rearrangement uses TRBV27 and TRBJ2-1; D gene unclear. V was clipped by 6 bases and J by 7 bases, with 16 bases between them. The CDR3 totals 14 residues. Germline V gives CDR1 MNHEY, CDR2 SMNVEV (reference sequence).

Only a few counts were recorded for this clone. The genes are TRBV10-3 and TRBJ1-2; D perhaps matches TRBD1 (6 bases). V lost 2 bases and J 8 bases, leaving 12 bases between the germline ends. CDR3 length equals 13 residues. CDR1 ENHRY and CDR2 SYGVKD come from the germline V gene. DNA for the CDR3: TGTGCCATCAGTGAGGCGGGAGGGGGAGGCTACACCTTC. Protein product: CAISEAGGGGYTF.

This chain uses TRBV6-5 with TRBJ2-3, with 15 bases identical to TRBD2. Per the germline V gene, CDR1 is MNHEY and CDR2 is SVGAGI. V trimming: 2 bases; J trimming: 3 bases; junction bases outside the gene matches: 0. The CDR3 runs 16 residues. In nucleotides, the CDR3 is TGTGCCAGCAGTTACGGGACTAGCGGGGGGACAGATACGCAGTATTTT. It is translated as CASSYGTSGGTDTQYF.

The genes are TRBV27 and TRBJ1-5; D possibly corresponds to TRBD1 (6 bases). Trimming left V 7 bases short and J 4 bases short, with 17 bases between. CDR3 length equals 15 residues. Germline V CDR1 and CDR2: MNHEY, SMNVEV (reference sequence). CDR3 sequence reads: CASKEWGANNQPQHF. The CDR3 bases are TGTGCCAGCAAAGAATGGGGGGCGAATAATCAGCCCCAGCATTTT.

V usage is TRBV9 and J usage is TRBJ2-1, with D possibly being TRBD2 (7 bases). Trimming took off 7 bases at V and 16 bases at J, with 18 bases between the two ends. Germline lookup yields CDR1 SGDLS and CDR2 YYNGEE. The CDR3 spans 11 residues. The CDR3 loop is CASGGGGALFF. As DNA, the CDR3 is TGTGCCAGCGGAGGAGGGGGGGCCCTTTTCTTC.

This clone was found a few times. This sequence joins TRBV18 and TRBJ2-1; maybe TRBD2 (5 bases). Germline lookup yields CDR1 KGHSH and CDR2 LQKENI. This CDR3 has 14 residues. With 3 bases removed from V and 8 bases from J, the gap between germline ends came to 14 bases. Written as DNA, the CDR3 is TGTGCCAGCTCACCCACGGGGTCGGTCGATGAGCAGTTCTTC. It specifies CASSPTGSVDEQFF.

A single count supports this clone. The chain joins TRBV28 to TRBJ1-2; 7 positions match TRBD1. After removal of 5 bases from V and 4 bases from J, the junction contained 10 bases not matched to a gene. This CDR3 is built from 15 residues. CDR1 and CDR2 (germline): MDHEN, SYDVKM. CDR3 sequence (DNA): TGTGCCAGCAGTGCGACAGGGTCGGGGCGCTATGGCTACACCTTC. Its protein product is CASSATGSGRYGYTF.

The CDR3 sequence: CSVGEGNSPLHF. The CDR3, as DNA: TGCAGCGTTGGCGAGGGAAATTCACCCCTCCACTTT. The chain is built from TRBV29-1 and TRBJ1-6; D not certain. The CDR3 loop spans 12 amino acids. Germline-derived CDR1 and CDR2 are SQVTM and ANQGSEA. Trimming removed 4 bases from V and 7 bases from J, with 8 bases in between.

The sample holds one count of this clone. V and J are TRBV19 and TRBJ1-4; unclear D gene. CDR3 length: 12 residues. Per the germline V gene, CDR1 is LNHDA and CDR2 is SQIVND (reference sequence). V was shortened by 5 bases and J by 8 bases, with 9 bases between the two germline ends. Written as DNA, the CDR3 is TGTGCCAGTAGTCGCGGGGAGGAAAAACTGTTTTTT. This translates into CASSRGEEKLFF. Filled out from reference TRBV19 and TRBJ1-4, the complete variable domain reads DGGITQSPKYLFRKEGQNVTLSCEQNLNHDAMYWYRQDPGQGLRLIYYSQIVNDFQKGDIAEGYSVSREKKESFPLTVTSAQKNPTAFYLCASSRGEEKLFFGSGTQLSVL.

This chain links TRBV18 with TRBJ2-7; D is perhaps TRBD1 (6 bases). V lost 3 bases and J 4 bases, leaving 13 bases between the germline ends. The germline V gene has CDR1 KGHSH and CDR2 LQKENI. The CDR3 covers 14 residues. In nucleotides, the CDR3 is TGTGCCAGCTCACCCCGGGACACCATGTACGAGCAGTACTTC. This encodes CASSPRDTMYEQYF.

V and J are TRBV4-1 and TRBJ2-7, with D possibly being TRBD1 (5 bases). The CDR3 consists of 17 residues. V was clipped by 1 base and J by 3 bases, with 19 bases between them. Germline assignment: CDR1 MGHRA and CDR2 YSYEKL. CDR3: CASSQALGQGALYEQYF. In nucleotides, the CDR3 is TGCGCCAGCAGCCAAGCGTTGGGTCAGGGCGCTCTCTACGAGCAGTACTTC.

This rearrangement joins TRBV3-1 (or the pseudogene TRBV3-2) to TRBJ2-7; 8 nucleotides match TRBD2. The germline CDR1 and CDR2 sequences are LGHDT and YNNKEL (reference sequence). V dropped 3 bases and J dropped 9; count of bases not matched to a gene: 10. This CDR3 has 14 residues. The CDR3 DNA reads TGTGCCAGCAGCCACTTTGCGGGAGGTGCTTCGCAGTACTTC. Encoded protein: CASSHFAGGASQYF.

This clone was seen once. The chain combines TRBV20-1 with TRBJ2-3; possible D gene TRBD1, 6 bases. The V and J ends lost 4 bases and 1 base respectively, with 9 bases between them. The CDR3 has 13 residues. In germline, CDR1 is DFQATT, CDR2 SNEGSKA (reference sequence). The DNA for the CDR3 is TGCAGTGCTAATGAGGGGGGCACAGATACGCAGTATTTT. Its translation: CSANEGGTDTQYF.

CDR3 in DNA: TGTGCCAGCAGCGCGGACACGTTGACGGGTCAGCCCCAGCATTTT. This sequence encodes CASSADTLTGQPQHF. The genes are TRBV3-1 (or the pseudogene TRBV3-2) and TRBJ1-5; a possible D gene is TRBD1 (5 bases). Trimming cost V 5 bases and J 6 bases, with 17 bases left between them. Germline assignment: CDR1 LGHDT and CDR2 YNNKEL (reference sequence). CDR3 length: 15 amino acids.

The chain combines TRBV6-5 with TRBJ1-1; 7 bases align to TRBD1. The CDR3 covers 15 residues. V lost 9 bases and J lost 3; bases outside the gene matches: 13. Germline V gives CDR1 MNHEY, CDR2 SVGAGI. CDR3 sequence: CASQPVQGRDTEAFF. Here the CDR3 DNA reads TGTGCCAGTCAGCCCGTACAGGGGAGGGACACTGAAGCTTTCTTT.